A single sample gave rise to the 26 T cell receptor beta chains below, sequenced in a study of metastatic and nonmetastatic thyroid tumors. MiXCR reprocessed the PCR reads for TCRdb. The sample shows 15,000 to 20,000 clones, 30% to 40% of them seen only once. Nobody among the patients had been given any treatment before thyroid surgery. The sample was tumor tissue. Every receptor here comes from a female donor with papillary thyroid cancer or a benign thyroid nodule (not recorded which). Some clones in this sample may be carry-over from other donors' samples.

Remarks on this clone: A read error may produce the germline difference seen at one junction end. The CDR3 DNA reads as TGTGCCAGCAGCTTAGAAGGTGGATTACCCCCCCACTTT. Translating it yields CASSLEGGLPPHF. The chain is built from TRBV11-2 and TRBJ1-6; D is unclear. The V gene's germline CDR1 is SGHAT and CDR2 FQNNGV. The length of the CDR3 is 13 residues.

In its sample, this clone was seen a few times. The V call is TRBV6-1, the J call TRBJ2-2; D gene ambiguous. The CDR3 is made up of 12 amino acids. V lost 6 bases to trimming and J lost 6 bases, with 8 bases between them. Germline V CDR1 and CDR2: MNHNS, SASEGT. DNA for the CDR3: TGTGCCAGCAGCTCTATTCCCGGGGAGCTGTTTTTT. Translated, it gives CASSSIPGELFF.

The chain joins TRBV6-1 to TRBJ2-7, with no clear D. V shed 4 bases and J shed 2 bases, with 9 bases lying between them. This CDR3 has 13 residues. Germline loops: CDR1 MNHNS, CDR2 SASEGT. This CDR3 reads CASSADLAYEQYF. The CDR3 DNA reads as TGTGCCAGCAGTGCGGACCTAGCCTACGAGCAGTACTTC.

V usage is TRBV24-1 and J usage is TRBJ2-2; 11 bases fit TRBD1. Trimming removed 4 bases from V and 8 bases from J; junction bases left unmatched: 5. CDR1 and CDR2 from the germline V gene are KGHDR and SFDVKD. The length of the CDR3 is 15 residues. The CDR3 region has the DNA TGTGCCACCAGTGAGCCTGGACAGGGGGCAGGGGAGCTGTTTTTT. Translating it yields CATSEPGQGAGELFF.

By share of the sample, this clone is medium-sized. The chain couples TRBV2 to TRBJ1-2; 7 nucleotides match TRBD1. The germline gives CDR1 SNHLY, CDR2 FYNNEI. The ends lost 4 bases at V and 4 bases at J; junction bases unmatched: 6. This CDR3 spans 14 amino acids. The CDR3 spells CASSAQGPTYGYTF. For the CDR3, the DNA is TGTGCCAGCAGTGCACAGGGGCCGACCTATGGCTACACCTTC.

The V call is TRBV27, the J call TRBJ1-1; D may be TRBD1 (5 bases). With 4 bases removed from V and 4 bases from J, the gap between germline ends came to 19 bases. CDR3 length equals 16 residues. Germline V gives CDR1 MNHEY, CDR2 SMNVEV (reference sequence). The CDR3 DNA sequence: TGTGCCAGCAGTTCCCTGGGGGTCTCATCGTCCACTGAAGCTTTCTTT. This translates into CASSSLGVSSSTEAFF.

The table lists this clone with many counts. V is TRBV7-3 and J is TRBJ2-1; no reliable D call. Germline V CDR1 and CDR2: SGHTA, FQGTGA. This CDR3 is 13 amino acids long. Trimming left V 5 bases short and J 6 bases short, with 11 bases between. CDR3 nucleotide sequence: TGTGCCAGCAGCCTCTGGGCTGGCAATGAGCAGTTCTTC. It yields the protein CASSLWAGNEQFF.

This clone was observed a few times. J is TRBJ2-2 and V is TRBV6-1; D may be TRBD1 or TRBD2 (5 bases each). There are 16 residues in the CDR3. V shed 5 bases and J shed 5 bases, with 18 bases lying between them. Germline V CDR1 and CDR2: MNHNS, SASEGT. CDR3: CASSRSPGTGTGELFF. The CDR3 nucleotides read TGTGCCAGCAGTCGAAGTCCCGGGACGGGGACCGGGGAGCTGTTTTTT.

V usage is TRBV18 and J usage is TRBJ1-1; D may be TRBD1 (5 bases). The V gene lost 6 bases and the J gene lost 6 bases, with 17 bases spanning the gap. Looked up from germline, CDR1 is KGHSH and CDR2 is LQKENI. The CDR3 is 14 residues long. DNA for the CDR3: TGTGCCAGCTCGCCCGACAGCGTCTGGGCTGAAGCTTTCTTT. The encoded protein is CASSPDSVWAEAFF. Filled out from reference TRBV18 and TRBJ1-1, the complete variable domain reads NAGVMQNPRHLVRRRGQEARLRCSPMKGHSHVYWYRQLPEEGLKFMVYLQKENIIDESGMPKERFSAEFPKEGPSILRIQQVVRGDSAAYFCASSPDSVWAEAFFGQGTRLTVV.

The table lists this clone with a few counts. This rearrangement joins TRBV27 to TRBJ2-3; 13 bases line up with TRBD2. The CDR3 runs to 17 residues. In germline, CDR1 is MNHEY, CDR2 SMNVEV (reference sequence). V trimming: 10 bases; J trimming: 7 bases; junction bases outside the gene matches: 17. The CDR3 loop is CANTPSRTSGSSYTQYF. In nucleotides, the CDR3 is TGTGCCAACACCCCGTCCCGGACTAGCGGGAGCAGTTATACGCAGTATTTT.

Sample share makes this clone medium-sized. This chain links TRBV20-1 with TRBJ2-7; the match to TRBD1 covers 8 bases. The CDR3 contains 13 residues. After removal of 5 bases from V and 5 bases from J, the junction contained 8 bases not matched to a gene. CDR1 and CDR2 from the germline V gene are DFQATT and SNEGSKA (reference sequence). This chain's CDR3 is CSAPGQVAHEQYF. The CDR3 DNA is TGCAGTGCTCCGGGACAGGTGGCCCACGAGCAGTACTTC.

This rearrangement joins TRBV20-1 to TRBJ2-1, with TRBD1 matching 8 bases. The V and J ends lost 1 base and 4 bases, in that order; junction bases with no gene match: 3. Germline V CDR1 and CDR2: DFQATT, SNEGSKA (reference sequence). This CDR3 contains 14 residues. The CDR3 coding sequence is TGCAGTGCTAGAGCAGGGGGCGATTACAATGAGCAGTTCTTC. Protein sequence: CSARAGGDYNEQFF.

This chain links TRBV28 with TRBJ2-7, with D tentatively TRBD1 or TRBD2 (7 bases each). The CDR3 has 19 amino acids. The V end was cut by 3 bases, the J end by 0 bases, with 24 bases between. Germline lookup yields CDR1 MDHEN and CDR2 SYDVKM. The CDR3 bases are TGTGCCAGCAGTTTTTCTCCCGGGTCAGGGGGAGGGATCTCCTACGAGCAGTACTTC. Its translation: CASSFSPGSGGGISYEQYF.

This clone was seen only a few times. The V and J genes are TRBV19 and TRBJ1-5, with TRBD1 matching over 9 bases. The trim removed 4 bases at V and 7 bases at J, leaving 5 bases unmatched. The CDR3 loop spans 14 amino acids. The germline gives CDR1 LNHDA, CDR2 SQIVND (reference sequence). The CDR3 nucleotides are TGTGCCAGTAGTAAGGGACAGGGACAGCAGCCCCAGCATTTT. Translated: CASSKGQGQQPQHF.

This clone appeared many times. One end of the junction varies from germline; a read error may be responsible. The rearrangement uses TRBV7-7 and TRBJ2-2; perhaps TRBD1 as D (6 bases). The CDR3 spans 15 residues. CDR1 is SSHAT and CDR2 is FNYEAQ in the germline V gene (reference sequence). CDR3 amino acids: CASSSTPTGTGELFF. DNA for the CDR3: TGTGCTAGCAGCTCGACCCCTACAGGGACCGGGGAGCTGTTTTTT.

This clone has more than one count but fewer than ten. The chain joins TRBV6-1 to TRBJ2-7; D gene unclear. CDR3 size: 14 residues. Germline V gives CDR1 MNHNS, CDR2 SASEGT. Trimming left V 8 bases short and J 2 bases short, with 16 bases between. In nucleotides, the CDR3 is TGTGCCAGCTTAGGATTGAGATTACCCTACGAGCAGTACTTC. Its protein product is CASLGLRLPYEQYF.

V gene TRBV12-3 or TRBV12-4 combines with J gene TRBJ2-5; 8 bases map to TRBD1. V lost 5 bases and J lost 5; bases outside the gene matches: 10. There are 15 residues in the CDR3. The CDR3 sequence is CASSPDRGRSETQYF. As DNA, the CDR3 is TGTGCCAGCAGTCCAGACAGGGGAAGGAGTGAGACCCAGTACTTC.

This clone was seen just once. Germline and junction disagree at one end, which may indicate a read error. The V call is TRBV5-1, the J call TRBJ1-1, with D possibly matching TRBD1 (5 bases). Germline V lookup: CDR1 SGHRS, CDR2 YFSETQ. This CDR3 spans 19 amino acids. The CDR3 sequence is CTSSLARSRSQRGYTEAFF. CDR3 sequence (DNA): TGCACCAGCAGCTTGGCCAGGTCCAGGTCGCAAAGGGGATACACTGAAGCTTTCTTT. Full variable domain (outside the CDR3, taken from reference TRBV5-1 and TRBJ1-1): KAGVTQTPRYLIKTRGQQVTLSCSPISGHRSVSWYQQTPGQGLQFLFEYFSETQRNKGNFPGRFSGRQFSNSRSEMNVSTLELGDSALYLCTSSLARSRSQRGYTEAFFGQGTRLTVV.

This clone was found once. This chain links TRBV11-2 with TRBJ2-1; D is ambiguous. CDR1 is SGHAT and CDR2 is FQNNGV in the germline V gene. There are 15 residues in the CDR3. The V gene lost 3 bases and the J gene lost 0 bases, with 9 bases spanning the gap. CDR3 in amino acids: CASSLESSSYNEQFF. As DNA, the CDR3 is TGTGCCAGCAGCTTGGAGTCTTCCTCCTACAATGAGCAGTTCTTC.

This clone has more than one count but fewer than ten. This chain uses TRBV11-1 with TRBJ2-1; D is possibly TRBD2 (6 bases). V dropped 4 bases and J dropped 6 bases, with 22 bases sitting between them. The length of the CDR3 is 17 residues. From germline, CDR1 is SGHAT and CDR2 FQDESV (reference sequence). This CDR3 reads CASSSRSASVSINEQFF. The CDR3 coding sequence is TGTGCCAGCAGCTCCCGGAGTGCTAGCGTGAGTATCAATGAGCAGTTCTTC.

This clone was found many times. The same CDR3 can be traced to other DNA sequences in this sample. The rearrangement joins TRBV5-1 to TRBJ1-4; maybe TRBD1 (5 bases). Trimming shortened V by 0 bases and J by 2 bases, and 5 bases separated the two germline ends. CDR3 length: 14 residues. In germline, CDR1 is SGHRS, CDR2 YFSETQ. The CDR3 region has the DNA TGCGCCAGCAGCTTGGGGGACACTAATGAAAAACTGTTTTTT. Translating it yields CASSLGDTNEKLFF. Filled out from reference TRBV5-1 and TRBJ1-4, the complete variable domain reads KAGVTQTPRYLIKTRGQQVTLSCSPISGHRSVSWYQQTPGQGLQFLFEYFSETQRNKGNFPGRFSGRQFSNSRSEMNVSTLELGDSALYLCASSLGDTNEKLFFGSGTQLSVL.

The sample holds many counts of this clone. The chain has TRBV15 and TRBJ2-3; 7 bases line up with TRBD2. This CDR3 region has 15 residues. V shed 4 bases and J 5 bases; nucleotides not matched to a gene: 9. The germline CDR1 and CDR2 sequences are LNHNV and YYDKDF (reference sequence). In DNA, the CDR3 is TGTGCCACCAGCATAGGCGGGAGTCGTGGAGATACGCAGTATTTT. It is translated as CATSIGGSRGDTQYF.

This chain joins TRBV19 and TRBJ1-5; tentatively, D is TRBD1 (6 bases). V lost 6 bases and J lost 1, with 16 bases in between. The length of the CDR3 is 16 residues. Germline lookup yields CDR1 LNHDA and CDR2 SQIVND (reference sequence). CDR3 in amino acids: CASRSLGGASNQPQHF. CDR3 in DNA: TGTGCCAGTAGATCCTTAGGGGGAGCGAGCAATCAGCCCCAGCATTTT. The variable domain in full, with the rest retrieved from reference TRBV19 and TRBJ1-5, is DGGITQSPKYLFRKEGQNVTLSCEQNLNHDAMYWYRQDPGQGLRLIYYSQIVNDFQKGDIAEGYSVSREKKESFPLTVTSAQKNPTAFYLCASRSLGGASNQPQHFGDGTRLSIL.

The chain links TRBV6-1 to TRBJ1-6, with TRBD1 matching 7 bases. This CDR3 is built from 15 residues. Germline V lookup: CDR1 MNHNS, CDR2 SASEGT. V trimming: 7 bases; J trimming: 7 bases; junction bases outside the gene matches: 10. Written as DNA, the CDR3 is TGTGCCAGCATAAGAGACAGGGAAGGAAATTCACCCCTCCACTTT. It encodes CASIRDREGNSPLHF.

The rearrangement links TRBV18 to TRBJ2-1, with 10 bases fitting TRBD1. The CDR3 runs to 16 residues. The junction had 10 bases not matched to a gene; V was cut back by 6 bases and J by 5 bases. CDR1 KGHSH and CDR2 LQKENI come from the germline V gene. This chain's CDR3 is CASSPPGQGIHNEQFF. The CDR3 DNA reads TGTGCCAGCTCGCCGCCGGGACAGGGGATCCACAATGAGCAGTTCTTC.

This clone appeared a few times. The CDR3 DNA sequence: TGCGCCAGCAGCTTGGGGAGAGACTATGGCTACACCTTC. Protein product: CASSLGRDYGYTF. V and J are TRBV5-1 and TRBJ1-2, with no clear D. The CDR3 is made up of 13 amino acids. Looked up from germline, CDR1 is SGHRS and CDR2 is YFSETQ. V lost 0 bases and J lost 3, with 6 bases in between.